This TCR beta chain comes out of a study of post-analysis software for immune sequencing data. Findings and caveats of the study: Versus controls, multiple sclerosis patients showed significantly lower diversity (normalized Chao1). Five TRBV segments, including TRBV5-6, TRBV5-1 and TRBV20-1, were more frequent in patients than controls.

The authors incorporated unique molecular identifiers into the TCR beta cDNA libraries. Via MiXCR, TCRdb re-called the PCR reads, giving one row per CDR3 protein. The sample includes more than 450,000 distinct CDR3 sequences, roughly 47% of them seen just once. With respect to this clonotype: Its antigen is still unknown.

The CDR3 has 13 residues. The germline V and J ends were trimmed by 8 bases and 5 bases, with 15 bases remaining between them. The specimen sequenced was blood. The chain links TRBV12-3 or TRBV12-4 to TRBJ1-1; D is uncertain. The sequence came from a girl aged 10 to 17 with multiple sclerosis. The CDR3 DNA sequence: TGTGCCAGCCGATCTATCCTGGGTACTGAAGCTTTCTTT. Translating gives CASRSILGTEAFF.